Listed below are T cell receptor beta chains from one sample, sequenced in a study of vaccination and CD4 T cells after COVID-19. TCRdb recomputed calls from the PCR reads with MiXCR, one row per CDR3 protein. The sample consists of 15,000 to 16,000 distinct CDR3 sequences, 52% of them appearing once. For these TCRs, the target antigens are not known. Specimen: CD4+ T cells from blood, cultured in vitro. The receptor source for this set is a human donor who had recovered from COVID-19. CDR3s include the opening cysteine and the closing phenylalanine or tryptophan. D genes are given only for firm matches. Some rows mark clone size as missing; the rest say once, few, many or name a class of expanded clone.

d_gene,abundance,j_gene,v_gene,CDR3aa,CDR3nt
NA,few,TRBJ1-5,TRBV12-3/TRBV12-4,CASSLRVGQPQHF,TGTGCCAGCAGTTTAAGGGTTGGTCAGCCCCAGCATTTT
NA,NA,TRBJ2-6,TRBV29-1,CSVALEEGLISGANVLTF,TGCAGCGTGGCTTTGGAGGAGGGGCTTATCTCTGGGGCCAACGTCCTGACTTTC
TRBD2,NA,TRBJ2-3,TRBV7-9,CASSLTSGGTDTQYF,TGTGCCAGCAGCTTGACTAGCGGGGGGACAGATACGCAGTATTTT
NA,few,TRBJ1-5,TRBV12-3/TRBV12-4,CASSPDGYSNQPQHF,TGTGCCAGCAGTCCGGACGGATATAGCAATCAGCCCCAGCATTTT
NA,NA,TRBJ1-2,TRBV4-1,CASSRAGRGRSIGYGYTF,TGCGCCAGCAGCCGGGCGGGAAGGGGGAGATCCATCGGCTATGGCTACACCTTC
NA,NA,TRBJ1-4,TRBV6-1,CASSPRGAQLFF,TGTGCCAGCAGCCCGAGGGGCGCCCAACTGTTTTTT
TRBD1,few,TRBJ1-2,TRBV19,CASSQGQAGGHYGYTF,TGTGCCAGTAGTCAAGGACAGGCCGGCGGACACTATGGCTACACCTTC
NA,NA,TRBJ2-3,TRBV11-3,CASSSVTDTQYF,TGTGCCAGCAGCTCGGTAACAGATACGCAGTATTTT
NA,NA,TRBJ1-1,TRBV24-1,CATSDSGVAFF,TGTGCCACCAGTGATTCGGGTGTAGCTTTCTTT
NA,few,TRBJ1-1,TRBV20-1,CSARGTTGLYGAFF,TGCAGTGCTAGAGGGACTACAGGTTTATATGGAGCTTTCTTT
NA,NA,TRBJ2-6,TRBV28,CASRGGDHDSGANVLTF,TGTGCCAGCAGGGGAGGCGACCACGACTCTGGGGCCAACGTCCTGACTTTC
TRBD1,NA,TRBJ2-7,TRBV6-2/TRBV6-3,CASTDRSYYEQYF,TGTGCCAGCACGGACAGGTCCTACTACGAGCAGTACTTC
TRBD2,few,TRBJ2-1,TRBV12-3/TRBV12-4,CASSFGTSGKNEQFF,TGTGCCAGCAGTTTTGGGACTAGCGGGAAGAATGAGCAGTTCTTC
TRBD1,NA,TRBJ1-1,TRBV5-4,CASSSGGRGGGAEAFF,TGTGCCAGCAGCTCCGGGGGGAGGGGAGGGGGCGCTGAAGCTTTCTTT
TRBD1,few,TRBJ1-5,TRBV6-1,CASSEMGTGGQPQHF,TGTGCCAGCAGTGAAATGGGGACAGGGGGTCAGCCCCAGCATTTT
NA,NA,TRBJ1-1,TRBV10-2,CASSESSGDSTEAFF,TGCGCCAGCAGTGAGTCGAGCGGGGATTCCACTGAAGCTTTCTTT
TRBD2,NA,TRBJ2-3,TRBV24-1,CATSDRGLEADTQYF,TGTGCCACCAGTGATAGGGGACTAGAAGCAGATACGCAGTATTTT
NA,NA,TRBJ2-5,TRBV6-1,CASGLGETQYF,TGTGCCAGCGGGCTAGGAGAGACCCAGTACTTC
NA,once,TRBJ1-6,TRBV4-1,CASSQMNSPLHF,TGCGCCAGCAGCCAAATGAACTCACCCCTCCACTTT
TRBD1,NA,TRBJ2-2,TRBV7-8,CASTHRQGSGELFF,TGTGCCAGCACCCACAGACAGGGATCCGGGGAGCTGTTTTTT
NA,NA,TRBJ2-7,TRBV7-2,CASSPSPGRATYEQYF,TGTGCCAGCAGCCCCTCCCCCGGCAGGGCGACCTACGAGCAGTACTTC
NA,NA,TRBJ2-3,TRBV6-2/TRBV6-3,CASSFPGLIITDTQYF,TGTGCCAGCAGTTTCCCGGGACTCATAATCACAGATACGCAGTATTTT
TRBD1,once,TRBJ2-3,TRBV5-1,CASSLNAPGQGTDTQYF,TGCGCCAGCAGCCTCAACGCGCCGGGACAGGGCACAGATACGCAGTATTTT
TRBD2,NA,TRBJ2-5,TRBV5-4,CASSSLLAGVGETQYF,TGTGCCAGCAGCTCGCTCCTAGCGGGAGTGGGGGAGACCCAGTACTTC
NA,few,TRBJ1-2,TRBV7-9,CASSANTGNQPNGYTF,TGTGCCAGCAGCGCGAATACCGGGAACCAACCCAATGGCTACACCTTC
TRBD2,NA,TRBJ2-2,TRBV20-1,CSAQGLSGGTPYTGELFF,TGCAGTGCACAGGGACTAAGCGGGGGGACCCCGTACACCGGGGAGCTGTTTTTT
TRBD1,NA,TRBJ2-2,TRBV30,CAWRSPGTGTGELFF,TGTGCCTGGAGGTCTCCCGGGACAGGGACCGGGGAGCTGTTTTTT
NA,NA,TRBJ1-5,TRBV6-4,CASSPEVDQPQHF,TGTGCCAGCTCCCCCGAGGTGGATCAGCCCCAGCATTTT
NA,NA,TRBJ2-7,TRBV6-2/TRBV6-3,CASTKKAWGDEQYF,TGTGCCAGCACCAAGAAGGCTTGGGGAGACGAGCAGTACTTC
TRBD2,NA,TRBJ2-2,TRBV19,CASSPTSGRASTGELFF,TGTGCCAGTAGCCCGACTAGCGGGAGGGCCTCCACCGGGGAGCTGTTTTTT
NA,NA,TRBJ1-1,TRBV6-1,CASPGEPRAEAFF,TGTGCCAGCCCCGGGGAGCCGCGAGCCGAAGCTTTCTTT
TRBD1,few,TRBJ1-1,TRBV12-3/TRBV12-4,CASMLTGGTEAFF,TGTGCCAGCATGCTGACAGGGGGCACTGAAGCTTTCTTT
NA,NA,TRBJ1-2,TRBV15,CATSRSWKGDLDGYTF,TGTGCCACCAGCAGATCATGGAAGGGGGACCTGGATGGCTACACCTTC
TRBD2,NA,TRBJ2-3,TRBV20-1,CSAGTSGYISTDTQYF,TGCAGTGCGGGGACTAGCGGGTATATCAGCACAGATACGCAGTATTTT
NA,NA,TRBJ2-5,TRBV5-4,CASSAPRGGEETQYF,TGTGCCAGCAGCGCACCTAGGGGGGGGGAAGAGACCCAGTACTTC
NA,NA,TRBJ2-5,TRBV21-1,CASSKGRQGIGETQYF,TGTGCCAGCAGCAAAGGGAGGCAGGGGATCGGAGAGACCCAGTACTTC
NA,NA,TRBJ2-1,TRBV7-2,CASSFTGLQFF,TGTGCCAGCAGCTTCACAGGGTTACAGTTCTTC
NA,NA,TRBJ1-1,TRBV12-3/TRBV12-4,CASSPGWGAEAFF,TGTGCCAGCTCTCCGGGTTGGGGCGCTGAAGCTTTCTTT
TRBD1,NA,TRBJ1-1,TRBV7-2,CASSLIQGAAAFF,TGTGCCAGCAGCTTAATCCAGGGGGCCGCAGCTTTCTTT
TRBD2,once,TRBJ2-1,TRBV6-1,CASGQEGLAGGNEQFF,TGTGCCAGCGGTCAAGAGGGACTAGCGGGTGGGAATGAGCAGTTCTTC
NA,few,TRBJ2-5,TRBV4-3,CASSQGLGSLWETQYF,TGCGCCAGCAGCCAAGGTCTAGGGAGTTTGTGGGAGACCCAGTACTTC
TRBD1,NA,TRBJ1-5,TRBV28,CASRPGTGGTNQPQHF,TGTGCCAGCAGGCCCGGGACAGGGGGTACCAATCAGCCCCAGCATTTT
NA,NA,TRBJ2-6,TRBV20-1,CSARGQAGANVLTF,TGCAGTGCTAGAGGGCAGGCTGGGGCCAACGTCCTGACTTTC
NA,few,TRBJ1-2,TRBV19,CASSVVGFGYTF,TGTGCCAGTAGTGTCGTTGGGTTCGGCTACACCTTC
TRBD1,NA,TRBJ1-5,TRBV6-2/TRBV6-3,CASSMGQNSNQPQHF,TGTGCCAGCAGCATGGGACAGAATAGCAATCAGCCCCAGCATTTT
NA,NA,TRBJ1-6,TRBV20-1,CSAAKSYNSPLHF,TGCAGTGCTGCTAAGTCCTATAATTCACCCCTCCACTTT
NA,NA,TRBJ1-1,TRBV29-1,CSVVRWGMNTEAFF,TGCAGCGTTGTCCGGTGGGGGATGAACACTGAAGCTTTCTTT
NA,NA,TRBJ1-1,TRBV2,CASSELPDRAEAFF,TGTGCCAGCAGTGAACTACCCGATCGGGCTGAAGCTTTCTTT
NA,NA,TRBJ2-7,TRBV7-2,CASSQEVASYEQYF,TGTGCCAGCAGCCAGGAGGTTGCCTCCTACGAGCAGTACTTC
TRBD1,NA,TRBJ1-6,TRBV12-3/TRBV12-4,CASKRQGNSPLHF,TGTGCCAGCAAAAGACAGGGTAACTCACCCCTCCACTTT